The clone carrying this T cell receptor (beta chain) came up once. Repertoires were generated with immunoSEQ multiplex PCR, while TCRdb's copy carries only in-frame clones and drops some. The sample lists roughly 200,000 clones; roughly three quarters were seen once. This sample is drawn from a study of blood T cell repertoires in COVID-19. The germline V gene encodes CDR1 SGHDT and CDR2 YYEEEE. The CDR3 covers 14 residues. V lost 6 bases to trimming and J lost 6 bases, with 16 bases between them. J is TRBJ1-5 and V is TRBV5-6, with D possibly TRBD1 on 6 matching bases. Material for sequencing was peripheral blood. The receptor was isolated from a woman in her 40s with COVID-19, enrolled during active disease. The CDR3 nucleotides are TGTGCCAGCACCTCACGGGGGGCGGGTCAGCCCCAGCATTTT. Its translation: CASTSRGAGQPQHF.